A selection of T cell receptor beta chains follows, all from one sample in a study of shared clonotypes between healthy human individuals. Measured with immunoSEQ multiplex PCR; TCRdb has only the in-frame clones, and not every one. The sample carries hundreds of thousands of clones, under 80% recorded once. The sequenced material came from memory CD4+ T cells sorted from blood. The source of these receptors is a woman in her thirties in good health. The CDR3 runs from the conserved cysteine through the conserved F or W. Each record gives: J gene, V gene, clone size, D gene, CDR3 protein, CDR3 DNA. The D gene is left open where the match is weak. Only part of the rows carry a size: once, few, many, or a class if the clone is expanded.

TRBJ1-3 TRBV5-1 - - CASRREMPGNTIYF TGCGCCAGCAGGCGCGAGATGCCTGGAAACACCATATATTTT
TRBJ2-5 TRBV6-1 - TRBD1 CAGQGVQETQYF TGTGCCGGCCAGGGGGTGCAAGAGACCCAGTACTTC
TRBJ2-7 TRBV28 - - CASSTGTGTFEQYF TGTGCCAGCAGTACCGGGACGGGGACGTTCGAGCAGTACTTC
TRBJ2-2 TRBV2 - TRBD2 CASSPGTSDGGELFF TGTGCCAGCAGTCCCGGGACTAGCGATGGCGGGGAGCTGTTTTTT
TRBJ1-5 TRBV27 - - CARIWAGKGIYQPQHF TGTGCCAGGATATGGGCAGGGAAGGGGATCTATCAGCCCCAGCATTTT
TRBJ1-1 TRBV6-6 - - CASSYRGRDTEAFF TGTGCCAGCAGTTACAGGGGAAGGGACACTGAAGCTTTCTTT
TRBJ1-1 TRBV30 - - CACRGDGGNDWTEAFF TGTGCCTGCCGAGGGGATGGAGGGAACGATTGGACTGAAGCTTTCTTT
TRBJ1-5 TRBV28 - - CASSLPVGGQPQHF TGTGCCAGCAGTTTGCCCGTGGGGGGCCAGCCCCAGCATTTT
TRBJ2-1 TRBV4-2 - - CASRGVDEQFF TGTGCCAGCAGGGGGGTCGATGAGCAGTTCTTC
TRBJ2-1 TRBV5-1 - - CASSLGADFYGEQFF TGCGCCAGCAGCTTGGGCGCCGATTTCTATGGTGAGCAGTTCTTC
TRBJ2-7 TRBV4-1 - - CASSQVHSTSYEQYF TGCGCCAGCAGCCAAGTCCACAGTACAAGCTACGAGCAGTACTTC
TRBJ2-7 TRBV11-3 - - CASSSLFLEIAYEQYF TGTGCCAGCAGCTCGTTATTTCTGGAGATCGCCTACGAGCAGTACTTC
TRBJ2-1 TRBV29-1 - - CSVEVSGVEQFF TGCAGCGTTGAAGTATCCGGCGTGGAGCAGTTCTTC
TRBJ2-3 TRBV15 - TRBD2 CATSTRLAGPDTQYF TGTGCCACCAGCACGCGACTAGCGGGCCCAGATACGCAGTATTTT
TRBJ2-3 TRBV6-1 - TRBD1 CASSGQGATVADTQYF TGTGCCAGCAGTGGACAGGGGGCGACAGTAGCAGATACGCAGTATTTT
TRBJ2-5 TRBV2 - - CASRRERQETQYF TGTGCCAGCAGACGGGAACGTCAAGAGACCCAGTACTTC
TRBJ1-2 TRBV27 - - CASSSWRGDYGYTF TGTGCCAGCAGTTCATGGAGGGGCGACTATGGCTACACCTTC
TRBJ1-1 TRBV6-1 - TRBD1 CASSEDAGGGPGRTF TGTGCCAGCAGTGAGGACGCAGGGGGCGGTCCAGGACGGACATTT
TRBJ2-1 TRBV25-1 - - CASSDRDSDNEQFF TGTGCCAGCAGTGACCGGGACTCAGATAATGAGCAGTTCTTC
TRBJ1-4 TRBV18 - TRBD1 CASSSRQGEKLFF TGTGCCAGCTCCTCGAGACAGGGTGAAAAACTGTTTTTT
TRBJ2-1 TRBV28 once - CASSYRDSGGEQFF TGTGCCAGCAGTTATCGGGACTCAGGGGGTGAGCAGTTCTTC
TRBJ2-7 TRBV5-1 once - CASSLASSYEQYF TGCGCCAGCAGCTTGGCCAGCTCCTACGAGCAGTACTTC
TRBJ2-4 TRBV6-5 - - CASRSYGADNLIQYF TGTGCCAGCAGGAGTTACGGCGCAGACAACCTCATTCAGTACTTC
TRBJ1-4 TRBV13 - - CASSFKGSNEKLFF TGTGCCAGCAGCTTTAAGGGGTCGAATGAAAAACTGTTTTTT
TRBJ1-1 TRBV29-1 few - CSVHRAEAFF TGCAGCGTTCACCGAGCCGAAGCTTTCTTT
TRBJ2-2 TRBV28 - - CASTGTSGELFF TGTGCCAGCACGGGGACATCCGGGGAGCTGTTTTTT
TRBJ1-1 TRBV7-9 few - CASSPPGPGGTEAFF TGTGCCAGCAGCCCGCCGGGACCCGGGGGCACTGAAGCTTTCTTT
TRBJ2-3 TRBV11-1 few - CASSLYTDTQYF TGTGCCAGCAGCTTATACACAGATACGCAGTATTTT
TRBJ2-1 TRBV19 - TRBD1 CASSHAGQGHYNEQFF TGTGCCAGTAGTCATGCGGGACAGGGTCATTACAATGAGCAGTTCTTC
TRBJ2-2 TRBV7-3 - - CASSLNSYGELFF TGTGCCAGCAGCTTAAATTCCTACGGGGAGCTGTTTTTT
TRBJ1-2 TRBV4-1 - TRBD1 CASSQSRQGAPFGYGYTF TGCGCCAGCAGCCAGTCCCGACAGGGGGCTCCGTTCGGCTATGGCTACACCTTC
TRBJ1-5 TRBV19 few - CASGSGSEWPQHF TGTGCCAGTGGGAGTGGATCCGAATGGCCCCAGCATTTT
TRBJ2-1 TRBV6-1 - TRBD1 CASSDLGQGVNEQFF TGTGCCAGCAGTGATTTGGGACAGGGGGTCAATGAGCAGTTCTTC
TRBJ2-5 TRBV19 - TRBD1 CASSLDRLETQYF TGTGCCAGTAGTTTGGACAGGTTGGAGACCCAGTACTTC
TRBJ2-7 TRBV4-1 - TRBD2 CASSRLPSGNYEQYF TGCGCCAGCAGCCGCCTACCTAGCGGTAACTACGAGCAGTACTTC
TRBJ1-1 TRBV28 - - CASSLPQNTEAFF TGTGCCAGCAGTTTACCGCAGAACACTGAAGCTTTCTTT
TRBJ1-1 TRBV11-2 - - CASSLSVMNTEAFF TGTGCCAGCAGCTTATCAGTCATGAACACTGAAGCTTTCTTT
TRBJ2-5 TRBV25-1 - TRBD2 CASGTLGLAGIMETQYF TGTGCCAGCGGGACCCTTGGACTAGCGGGGATCATGGAGACCCAGTACTTC
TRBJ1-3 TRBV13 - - CASSFRDLALSTGNTIYF TGTGCCAGCAGCTTCCGGGACTTAGCCTTATCCACTGGAAACACCATATATTTT
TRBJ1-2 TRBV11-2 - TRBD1 CASSRRGQGDGYTF TGTGCCAGCAGCCGAAGGGGGCAGGGTGATGGCTACACCTTC
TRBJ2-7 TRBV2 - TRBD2 CASTPLTSGIHEQYF TGTGCCAGCACCCCTTTGACTAGCGGGATCCACGAGCAGTACTTC
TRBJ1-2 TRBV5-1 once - CASSLGWGAYGYTF TGCGCCAGCAGCTTGGGTTGGGGGGCCTATGGCTACACCTTC
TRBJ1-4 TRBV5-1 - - CASSPIPSVVATNEKLFF TGCGCCAGCAGCCCGATCCCCTCGGTCGTTGCAACTAATGAAAAACTGTTTTTT
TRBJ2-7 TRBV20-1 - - CSARVDYEQYF TGCAGTGCTAGAGTAGACTACGAGCAGTACTTC
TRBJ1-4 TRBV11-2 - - CASSRTVRNEKLFF TGTGCCAGCAGCCGGACAGTGCGCAATGAAAAACTGTTTTTT
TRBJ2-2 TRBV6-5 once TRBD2 CASSYLGGSLTGELFF TGTGCCAGCAGTTACCTCGGCGGGAGTTTAACCGGGGAGCTGTTTTTT
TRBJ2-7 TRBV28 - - CASSSPTGGELQYF TGTGCCAGCAGTTCCCCTACCGGGGGAGAGCTGCAGTACTTC
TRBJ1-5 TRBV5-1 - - CASSPGPGRGSNQPQHF TGCGCCAGCAGCCCGGGGCCAGGGAGGGGTAGCAATCAGCCCCAGCATTTT
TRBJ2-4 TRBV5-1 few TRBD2 CASSRTPGRASKNIQYF TGCGCCAGCAGCCGGACCCCCGGGAGGGCCAGCAAAAACATTCAGTACTTC